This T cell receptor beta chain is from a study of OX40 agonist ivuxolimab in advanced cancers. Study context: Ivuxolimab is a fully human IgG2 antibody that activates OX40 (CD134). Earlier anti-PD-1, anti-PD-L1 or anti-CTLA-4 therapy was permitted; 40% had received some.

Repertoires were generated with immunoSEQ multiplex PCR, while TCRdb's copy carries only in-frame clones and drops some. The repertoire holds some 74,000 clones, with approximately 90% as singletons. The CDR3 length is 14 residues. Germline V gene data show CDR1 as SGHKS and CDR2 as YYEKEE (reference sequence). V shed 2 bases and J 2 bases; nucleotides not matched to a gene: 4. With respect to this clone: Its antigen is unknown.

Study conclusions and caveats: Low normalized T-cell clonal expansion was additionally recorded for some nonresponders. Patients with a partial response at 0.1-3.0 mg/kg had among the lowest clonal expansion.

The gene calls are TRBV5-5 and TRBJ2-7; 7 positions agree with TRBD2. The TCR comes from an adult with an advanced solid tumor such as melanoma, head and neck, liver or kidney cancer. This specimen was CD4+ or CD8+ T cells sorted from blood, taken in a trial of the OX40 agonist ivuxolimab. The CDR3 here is CASSLTAGTYEQYF. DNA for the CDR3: TGTGCCAGCAGCTTAACAGCGGGGACCTACGAGCAGTACTTC. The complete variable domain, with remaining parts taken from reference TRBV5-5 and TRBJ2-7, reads DAGVTQSPTHLIKTRGQQVTLRCSPISGHKSVSWYQQVLGQGPQFIFQYYEKEERGRGNFPDRFSARQFPNYSSELNVNALLLGDSALYLCASSLTAGTYEQYFGPGTRLTVT.